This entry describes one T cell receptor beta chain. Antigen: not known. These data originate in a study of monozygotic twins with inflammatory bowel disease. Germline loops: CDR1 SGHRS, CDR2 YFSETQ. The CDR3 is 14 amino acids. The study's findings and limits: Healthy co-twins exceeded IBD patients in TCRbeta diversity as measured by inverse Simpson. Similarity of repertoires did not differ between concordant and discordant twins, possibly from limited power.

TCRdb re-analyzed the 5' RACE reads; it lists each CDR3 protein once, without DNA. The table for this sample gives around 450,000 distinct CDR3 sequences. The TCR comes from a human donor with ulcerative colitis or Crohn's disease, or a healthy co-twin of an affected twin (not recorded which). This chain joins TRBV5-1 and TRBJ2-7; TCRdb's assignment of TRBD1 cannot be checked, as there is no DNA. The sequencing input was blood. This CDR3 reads CASSFGTGPYEQYF.